The rows below give T cell receptor beta chains drawn from one sample of a study of blood T cell repertoires in COVID-19. Produced via immunoSEQ multiplex PCR; TCRdb's table is partial and in-frame only. The sample yields roughly 150,000 clones, around 89% seen once. The sequencing sample was made of peripheral blood. These receptor sequences come from a man aged 55 to 69 with acute or convalescent COVID-19. CDR3s include the opening cysteine and the closing phenylalanine or tryptophan. A D gene is named only where the DNA matches it firmly. Not every row has a clone size; where given, it reads once, few, many or a size class.

D: NA
size: few
V: TRBV10-1
length: 13
J: TRBJ2-3
DNA: TGCGCCAGCTCCGGGGGAATTGTAGATACGCAGTATTTT
CDR3: CASSGGIVDTQYF

D: TRBD1
size: NA
V: TRBV2
length: 15
J: TRBJ1-3
DNA: TGTGCCAGCAGGCCGGGACAGAGCTCTGGAAACACCATATATTTT
CDR3: CASRPGQSSGNTIYF

D: TRBD1
size: NA
V: TRBV7-2
length: 14
J: TRBJ2-7
DNA: TGTGCCAGCAGCTACAGGGGGTTCGATGGCGAGCAGTACTTC
CDR3: CASSYRGFDGEQYF

D: TRBD1
size: NA
V: TRBV4-1
length: 13
J: TRBJ2-7
DNA: TGCGCCAGCAGCCAGGGACAGGGGCTCGAGCAGTACTTC
CDR3: CASSQGQGLEQYF

D: TRBD1
size: NA
V: TRBV7-9
length: 14
J: TRBJ1-2
DNA: TGTGCCAGCAGCTTTACAGGGGGCTTCGATGGCTACACCTTC
CDR3: CASSFTGGFDGYTF

D: TRBD1
size: NA
V: TRBV29-1
length: 14
J: TRBJ1-1
DNA: TGCAGCGCCGCGGGGGGACAGAAGAACACTGAAGCTTTCTTT
CDR3: CSAAGGQKNTEAFF

D: NA
size: NA
V: TRBV24-1
length: 20
J: TRBJ2-1
DNA: TGTGCCACCAGTGATTTGGCAGTTCGTCGGGAGGACAGCTCCTACAATGAGCAGTTCTTC
CDR3: CATSDLAVRREDSSYNEQFF

D: NA
size: NA
V: TRBV19
length: 14
J: TRBJ2-1
DNA: TGTGCCAGTAGTATTTCAGGAACCTACAATGAGCAGTTCTTC
CDR3: CASSISGTYNEQFF

D: NA
size: NA
V: TRBV7-8
length: 14
J: TRBJ1-2
DNA: TGTGCCAGCAGCTTGGTGGGCTCCAACTATGGCTACACCTTC
CDR3: CASSLVGSNYGYTF

D: NA
size: NA
V: TRBV2
length: 13
J: TRBJ2-2
DNA: TGTGCCAGCAGTGAAGCGGTTTGGGGCTTTCTGTTTTTT
CDR3: CASSEAVWGFLFF

D: NA
size: NA
V: TRBV4-1
length: 15
J: TRBJ2-1
DNA: TGCGCCAGCAGCCCAGGACAGAGCTCCTACAATGAGCAGTTCTTC
CDR3: CASSPGQSSYNEQFF

D: NA
size: NA
V: TRBV7-9
length: 13
J: TRBJ1-4
DNA: TGTGCCAGCTCGAGGAGTCCGAATGAAAAACTGTTTTTT
CDR3: CASSRSPNEKLFF

D: NA
size: NA
V: TRBV3-1/TRBV3-2
length: 15
J: TRBJ1-1
DNA: TGTGCCAGCAGCTCTACAGGGAAAATGAACACTGAAGCTTTCTTT
CDR3: CASSSTGKMNTEAFF

D: NA
size: NA
V: TRBV21-1
length: 15
J: TRBJ1-5
DNA: TGTGCCAGCAGCAATTTGAACAGGGCCGATCAGCCCCAGCATTTT
CDR3: CASSNLNRADQPQHF

D: TRBD2
size: NA
V: TRBV9
length: 15
J: TRBJ2-3
DNA: TGTGCCAGCAGCTACACTAGCGGATACACAGATACGCAGTATTTT
CDR3: CASSYTSGYTDTQYF

D: NA
size: NA
V: TRBV13
length: 16
J: TRBJ2-5
DNA: TGTGCCAGCAGCTTGATAGCCGGGGGGCTTCAAGAGACCCAGTACTTC
CDR3: CASSLIAGGLQETQYF

D: TRBD1
size: NA
V: TRBV29-1
length: 12
J: TRBJ1-2
DNA: TGCAGCGGCGGGACAGGGAAGTATGGCTACACCTTC
CDR3: CSGGTGKYGYTF